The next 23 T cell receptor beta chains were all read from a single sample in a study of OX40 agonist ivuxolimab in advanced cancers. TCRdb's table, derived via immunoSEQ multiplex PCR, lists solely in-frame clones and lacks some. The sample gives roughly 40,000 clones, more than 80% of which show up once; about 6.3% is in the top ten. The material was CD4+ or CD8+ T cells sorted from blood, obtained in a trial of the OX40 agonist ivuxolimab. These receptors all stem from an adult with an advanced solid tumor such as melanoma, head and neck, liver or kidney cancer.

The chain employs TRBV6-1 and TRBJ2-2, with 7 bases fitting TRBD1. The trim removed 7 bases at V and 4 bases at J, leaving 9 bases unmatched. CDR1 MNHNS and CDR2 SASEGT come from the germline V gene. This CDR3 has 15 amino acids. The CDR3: CASKIDRAGTGELFF. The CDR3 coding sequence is TGTGCCAGCAAAATCGACAGGGCGGGCACCGGGGAGCTGTTTTTT.

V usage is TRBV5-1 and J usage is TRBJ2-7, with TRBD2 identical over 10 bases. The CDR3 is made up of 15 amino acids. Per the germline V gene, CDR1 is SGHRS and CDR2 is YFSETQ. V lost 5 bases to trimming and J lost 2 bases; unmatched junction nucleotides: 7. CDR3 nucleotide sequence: TGCGCCAGCAGAAGGACTAGCGGTCCGACCTACGAGCAGTACTTC. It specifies CASRRTSGPTYEQYF.

The CDR3 bases are TGTGCCACGCGGGAGCGCCTCACAGATACGCAGTATTTT. Its translation: CATRERLTDTQYF. The chain is built from TRBV28 and TRBJ2-3; 7 bases align to TRBD2. J gave up 2 bases and V 10 bases, and 6 bases lay outside the gene matches. The germline V gene encodes CDR1 MDHEN and CDR2 SYDVKM. The CDR3 totals 13 residues.

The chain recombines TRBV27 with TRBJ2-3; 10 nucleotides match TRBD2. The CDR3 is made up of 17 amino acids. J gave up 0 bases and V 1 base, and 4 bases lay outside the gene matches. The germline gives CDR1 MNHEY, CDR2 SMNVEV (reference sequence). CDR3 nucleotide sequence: TGTGCCAGCAGTTTATTCCCGACTAGCGGGAGCACAGATACGCAGTATTTT. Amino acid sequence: CASSLFPTSGSTDTQYF.

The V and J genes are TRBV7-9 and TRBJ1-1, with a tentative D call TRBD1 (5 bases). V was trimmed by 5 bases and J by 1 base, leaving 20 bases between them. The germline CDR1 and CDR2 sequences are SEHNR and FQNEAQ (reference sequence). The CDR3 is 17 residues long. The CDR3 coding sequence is TGTGCCAGCAGCATAAGGAGACAGTGGGTGGGGAACACTGAAGCTTTCTTT. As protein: CASSIRRQWVGNTEAFF.

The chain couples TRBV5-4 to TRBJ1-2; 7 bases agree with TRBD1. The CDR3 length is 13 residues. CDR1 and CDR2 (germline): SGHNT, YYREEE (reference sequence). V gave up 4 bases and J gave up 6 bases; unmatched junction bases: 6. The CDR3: CASSLTGSNGYTF. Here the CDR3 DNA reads TGTGCCAGCAGCCTGACAGGGTCCAATGGCTACACCTTC.

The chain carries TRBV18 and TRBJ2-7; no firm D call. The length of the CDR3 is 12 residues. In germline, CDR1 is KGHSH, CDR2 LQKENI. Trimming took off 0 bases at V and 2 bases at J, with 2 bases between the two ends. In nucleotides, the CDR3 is TGTGCCAGCTCACCACCCACCTACGAGCAGTACTTC. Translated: CASSPPTYEQYF.

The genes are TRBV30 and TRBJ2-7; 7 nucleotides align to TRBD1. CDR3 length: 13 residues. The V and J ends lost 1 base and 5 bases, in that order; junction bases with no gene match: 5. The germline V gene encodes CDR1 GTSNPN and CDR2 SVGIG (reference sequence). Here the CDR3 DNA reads TGTGCCTGGAGTGCGACAGGGTCCAACGAGCAGTACTTC. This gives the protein CAWSATGSNEQYF.

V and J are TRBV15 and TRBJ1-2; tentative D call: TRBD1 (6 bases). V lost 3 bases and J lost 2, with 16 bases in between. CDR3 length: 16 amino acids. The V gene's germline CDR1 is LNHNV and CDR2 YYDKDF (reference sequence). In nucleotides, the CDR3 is TGTGCCACCAGCAGCCTCAGGACAGTCATAAACTATGGCTACACCTTC. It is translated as CATSSLRTVINYGYTF. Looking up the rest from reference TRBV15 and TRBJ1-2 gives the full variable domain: DAMVIQNPRYQVTQFGKPVTLSCSQTLNHNVMYWYQQKSSQAPKLLFHYYDKDFNNEADTPDNFQSRRPNTSFCFLDIRSPGLGDTAMYLCATSSLRTVINYGYTFGSGTRLTVV.

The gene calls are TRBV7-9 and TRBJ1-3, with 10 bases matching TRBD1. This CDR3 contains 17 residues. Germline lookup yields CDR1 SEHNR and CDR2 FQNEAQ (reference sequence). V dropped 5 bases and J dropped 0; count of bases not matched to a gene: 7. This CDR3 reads CASSPLDRGISGNTIYF. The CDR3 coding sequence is TGTGCCAGCAGCCCCCTGGACAGGGGGATCTCTGGAAACACCATATATTTT.

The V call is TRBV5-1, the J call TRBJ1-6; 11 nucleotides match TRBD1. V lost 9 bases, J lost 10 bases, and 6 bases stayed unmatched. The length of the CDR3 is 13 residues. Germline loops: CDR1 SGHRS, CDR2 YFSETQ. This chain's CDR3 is CATGTGGSSPLHF. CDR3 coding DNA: TGCGCCACCGGGACAGGGGGTTCCTCACCCCTCCACTTT.

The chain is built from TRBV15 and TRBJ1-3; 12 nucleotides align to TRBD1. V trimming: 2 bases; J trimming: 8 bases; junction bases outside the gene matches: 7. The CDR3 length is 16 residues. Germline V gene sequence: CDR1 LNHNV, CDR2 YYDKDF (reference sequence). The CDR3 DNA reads TGTGCCACCAGCAGACCCTCGGGACAGGGGGCATACACCATATATTTT. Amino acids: CATSRPSGQGAYTIYF.

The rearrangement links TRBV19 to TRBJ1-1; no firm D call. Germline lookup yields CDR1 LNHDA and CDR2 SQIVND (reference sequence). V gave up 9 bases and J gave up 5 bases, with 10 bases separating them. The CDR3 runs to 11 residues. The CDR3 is CASQPGTEAFF. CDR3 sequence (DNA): TGTGCCAGCCAGCCGGGGACTGAAGCTTTCTTT.

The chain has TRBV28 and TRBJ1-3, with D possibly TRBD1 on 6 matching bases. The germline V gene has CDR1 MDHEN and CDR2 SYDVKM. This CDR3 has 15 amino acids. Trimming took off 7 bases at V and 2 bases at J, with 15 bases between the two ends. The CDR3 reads CASTYRRGAGNTIYF. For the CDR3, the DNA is TGTGCCAGCACCTACCGCAGGGGTGCTGGAAACACCATATATTTT. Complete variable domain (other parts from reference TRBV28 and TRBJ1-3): DVKVTQSSRYLVKRTGEKVFLECVQDMDHENMFWYRQDPGLGLRLIYFSYDVKMKEKGDIPEGYSVSREKKERFSLILESASTNQTSMYLCASTYRRGAGNTIYFGEGSWLTVV.

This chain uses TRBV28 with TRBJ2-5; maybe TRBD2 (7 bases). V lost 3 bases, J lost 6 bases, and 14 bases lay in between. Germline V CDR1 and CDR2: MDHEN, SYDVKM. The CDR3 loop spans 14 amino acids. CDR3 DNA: TGTGCCAGCAGTTTGTTCGGGGGGCCGAAGACCCAGTACTTC. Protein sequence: CASSLFGGPKTQYF.

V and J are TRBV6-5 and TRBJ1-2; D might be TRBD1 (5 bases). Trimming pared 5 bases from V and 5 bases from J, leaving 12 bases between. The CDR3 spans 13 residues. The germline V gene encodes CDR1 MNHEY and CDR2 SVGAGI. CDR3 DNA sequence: TGTGCCAGCAGTAGGACACCTACGTATGGCTACACCTTC. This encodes CASSRTPTYGYTF.

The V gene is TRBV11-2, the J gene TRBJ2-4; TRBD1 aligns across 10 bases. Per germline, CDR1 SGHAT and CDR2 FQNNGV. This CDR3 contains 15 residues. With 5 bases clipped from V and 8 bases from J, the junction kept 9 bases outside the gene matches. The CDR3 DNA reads TGTGCCAGCAGCCCTCCGACAGGGGGCATGGACATTCAGTACTTC. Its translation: CASSPPTGGMDIQYF.

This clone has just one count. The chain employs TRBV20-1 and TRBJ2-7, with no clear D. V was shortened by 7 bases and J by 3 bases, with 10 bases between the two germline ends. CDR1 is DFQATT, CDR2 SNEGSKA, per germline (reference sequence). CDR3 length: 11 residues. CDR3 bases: TGCAGTGGCGGTTTTGTCTACGAGCAGTACTTC. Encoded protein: CSGGFVYEQYF.

The DNA of the CDR3 is TGTGCCAGCTCACCTTCCTACAATGAGCAGTTCTTC. Translated, it gives CASSPSYNEQFF. The chain recombines TRBV18 with TRBJ2-1; D uncertain. V lost 3 bases and J lost 1, with 1 base in between. Germline V gene lookup returns CDR1 KGHSH and CDR2 LQKENI. The CDR3 extends over 12 amino acids.

Here the CDR3 reads CSDLRTAGYTF. The CDR3 DNA reads TGCAGCGACCTAAGGACAGCTGGCTACACCTTC. J is TRBJ1-2 and V is TRBV29-1; possibly TRBD1 for D (6 bases). The germline gives CDR1 SQVTM, CDR2 ANQGSEA. The CDR3 consists of 11 residues. V shed 7 bases and J shed 7 bases, with 13 bases lying between them.

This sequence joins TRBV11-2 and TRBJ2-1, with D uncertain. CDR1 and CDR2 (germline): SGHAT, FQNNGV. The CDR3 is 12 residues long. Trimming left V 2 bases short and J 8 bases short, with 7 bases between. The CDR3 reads CASSLRWHEQFF. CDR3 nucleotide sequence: TGTGCCAGCAGCTTAAGGTGGCATGAGCAGTTCTTC.

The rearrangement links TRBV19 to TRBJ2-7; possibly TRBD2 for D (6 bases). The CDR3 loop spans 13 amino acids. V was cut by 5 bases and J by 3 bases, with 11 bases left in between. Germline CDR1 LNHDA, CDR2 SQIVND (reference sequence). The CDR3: CASSRGTDYEQYF. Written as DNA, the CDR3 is TGTGCCAGTAGTCGCGGGACGGACTACGAGCAGTACTTC.

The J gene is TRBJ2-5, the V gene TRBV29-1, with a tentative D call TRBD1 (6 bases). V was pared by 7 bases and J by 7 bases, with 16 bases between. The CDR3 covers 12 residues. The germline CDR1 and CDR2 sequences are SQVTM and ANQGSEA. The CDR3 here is CSAQGGGRTQYF. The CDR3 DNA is TGCAGCGCCCAAGGGGGTGGAAGGACCCAGTACTTC.